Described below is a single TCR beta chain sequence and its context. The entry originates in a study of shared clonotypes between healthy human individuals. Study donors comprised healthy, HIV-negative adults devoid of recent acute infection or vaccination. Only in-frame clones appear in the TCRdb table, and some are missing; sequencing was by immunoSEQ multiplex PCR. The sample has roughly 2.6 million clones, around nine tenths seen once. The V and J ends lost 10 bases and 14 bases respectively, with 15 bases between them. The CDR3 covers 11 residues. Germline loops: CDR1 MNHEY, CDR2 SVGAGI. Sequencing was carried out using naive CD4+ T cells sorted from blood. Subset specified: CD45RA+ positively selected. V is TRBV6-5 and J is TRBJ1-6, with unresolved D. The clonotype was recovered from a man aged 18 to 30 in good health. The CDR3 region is CANIPDGALHF. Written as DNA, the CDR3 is TGTGCCAACATCCCGGACGGGGCCCTCCACTTT.